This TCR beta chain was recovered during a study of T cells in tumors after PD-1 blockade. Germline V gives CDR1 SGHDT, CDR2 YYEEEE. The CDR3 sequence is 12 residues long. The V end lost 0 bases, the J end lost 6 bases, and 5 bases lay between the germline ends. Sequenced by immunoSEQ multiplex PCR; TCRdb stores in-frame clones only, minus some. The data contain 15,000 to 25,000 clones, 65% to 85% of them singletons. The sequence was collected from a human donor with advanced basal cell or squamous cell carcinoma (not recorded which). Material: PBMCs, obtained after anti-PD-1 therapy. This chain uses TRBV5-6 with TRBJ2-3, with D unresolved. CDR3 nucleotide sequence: TGTGCCAGCAGCTTGGTTGGGGATACGCAGTATTTT. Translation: CASSLVGDTQYF.